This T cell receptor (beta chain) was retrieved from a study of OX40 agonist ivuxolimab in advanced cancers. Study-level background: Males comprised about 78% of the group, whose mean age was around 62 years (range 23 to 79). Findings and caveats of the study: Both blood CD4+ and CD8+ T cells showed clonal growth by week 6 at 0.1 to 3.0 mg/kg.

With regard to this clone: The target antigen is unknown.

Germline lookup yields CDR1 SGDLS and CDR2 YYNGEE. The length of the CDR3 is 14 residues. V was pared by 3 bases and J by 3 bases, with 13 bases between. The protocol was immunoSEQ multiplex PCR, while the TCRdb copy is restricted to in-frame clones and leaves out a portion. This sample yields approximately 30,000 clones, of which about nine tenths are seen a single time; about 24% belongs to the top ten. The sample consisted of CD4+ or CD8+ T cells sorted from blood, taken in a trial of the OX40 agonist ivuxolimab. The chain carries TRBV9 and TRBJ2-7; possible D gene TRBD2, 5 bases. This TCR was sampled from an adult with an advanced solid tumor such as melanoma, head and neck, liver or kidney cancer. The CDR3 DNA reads TGTGCCAGCAGCGGAGGGATTACCTTCTACGAGCAGTACTTC. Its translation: CASSGGITFYEQYF.